Listed below are T cell receptor beta chains from one sample, sequenced in a study of blood T cell repertoires in COVID-19. Sequencing used immunoSEQ multiplex PCR; TCRdb keeps in-frame clones, though not all of them. Of approximately 260,000 clones detected, 89% appear once; the ten largest clones hold around 4.6%. The specimen was peripheral blood. These receptors came from a woman aged 40-49 years who had recovered from COVID-19. The CDR3 runs from the conserved cysteine through the conserved F or W. A D gene is named only where the DNA matches it firmly. Size values are once, few and many counts, or a class for expanded clones, and some rows have none.

v_call	d_call	j_call	clone_size	cdr3_nt	cdr3_aa
TRBV10-3	TRBD1	TRBJ2-1	once	TGTGCCATCAGTAGACAGGGAGATTTCTCCTACAATGAGCAGTTCTTC	CAISRQGDFSYNEQFF
TRBV5-1	TRBD1	TRBJ1-4	.	TGCGCCAGCAGCCGAGGACAGGGGGCTTTAACTAATGAAAAACTGTTTTTT	CASSRGQGALTNEKLFF
TRBV4-1	.	TRBJ2-5	.	TGCGCCAGCAGCCAAGAACCGGGAGCAAAAGAGACCCAGTACTTC	CASSQEPGAKETQYF
TRBV5-4	TRBD2	TRBJ2-5	.	TGTGCCAGCAGGACTAGCGGGAGTAGGGAGACCCAGTACTTC	CASRTSGSRETQYF
TRBV24-1	TRBD1	TRBJ1-2	.	TGTGCCACCAGTGACGGCCTGGACAGGGGGCGTAGTGGCTATGGCTACACCTTC	CATSDGLDRGRSGYGYTF
TRBV7-2	.	TRBJ1-4	.	TGTGCCAGCAGCCGTCGACAGACCGTTGAAAAACTGTTTTTT	CASSRRQTVEKLFF
TRBV6-6	.	TRBJ2-1	.	TGTGCCAGCAGTCCCCAAGCGGTCACCTCCTACAATGAGCAGTTCTTC	CASSPQAVTSYNEQFF
TRBV19	.	TRBJ2-2	.	TGTGCCAGTATGGGGCGCCAGATCGTCACCGGGGAGCTGTTTTTT	CASMGRQIVTGELFF
TRBV2	.	TRBJ1-2	.	TGTGCCAGCAGTGAGGGGGCGTTGGAGAACTATGGCTACACCTTC	CASSEGALENYGYTF
TRBV5-4	TRBD2	TRBJ2-3	.	TGTGCCAGCAGTCCCCCGGGACTAGGCACAGATACGCAGTATTTT	CASSPPGLGTDTQYF
TRBV5-4	TRBD1	TRBJ2-7	.	TGTGCCAGCAGCTTGCGGACAGGAATGGTGCAATACGAGCAGTACTTC	CASSLRTGMVQYEQYF
TRBV28	.	TRBJ1-1	.	TGTGCCAGCAGTTTTATCCTCGGAGTGAACACTGAAGCTTTCTTT	CASSFILGVNTEAFF
TRBV28	.	TRBJ1-2	once	TGTGCCAGCCTACCAGCACGGACAGACTATGGCTACACCTTC	CASLPARTDYGYTF
TRBV23-1	TRBD1	TRBJ1-1	.	TGCGCCAGCAGAAGTGGGACAGTGAACACTGAAGCTTTCTTT	CASRSGTVNTEAFF
TRBV2	.	TRBJ2-3	.	TGTGCCAGCAAGGGCCCGGGGGACTTCACAGATACGCAGTATTTT	CASKGPGDFTDTQYF
TRBV7-2	.	TRBJ1-2	.	TGTGCCAGCAGCCAGGGACAAGGGTACTATGGCTACACCTTC	CASSQGQGYYGYTF
TRBV4-2	.	TRBJ1-1	.	TGTGCCAGCAGCCAGGAGGGAGTGAGGATGAACACTGAAGCTTTCTTT	CASSQEGVRMNTEAFF
TRBV2	TRBD2	TRBJ2-7	few	TGTGCCACCCAGCGGGACCTCGCCTACGAGCAGTACTTC	CATQRDLAYEQYF
TRBV7-2	TRBD2	TRBJ2-2	few	TGTGCCAGCAGCGACGGGACTAGCGGGACTGAGCGGTTTTTT	CASSDGTSGTERFF
TRBV5-1	TRBD1	TRBJ1-1	.	TGCGCCAGCAGCGGAGGACAGGGTGTGAACACTGAAGCTTTCTTT	CASSGGQGVNTEAFF
TRBV5-1	.	TRBJ2-1	.	TGCGCCAGCAGCTTGGTGGCCGGACAGGCTGCTTTAGCCGGGGGCCCTATTTACAATGAGCAGTTCTTC	CASSLVAGQAALAGGPIYNEQFF
TRBV11-3	.	TRBJ1-6	.	TGTGCCAGCAGCTTAAGGGCAGGAGGCTCCTATAATTCACCCCTCCACTTT	CASSLRAGGSYNSPLHF
TRBV28	.	TRBJ1-1	.	TGTGCCAGCAGTTTTTTAACTGAAGCTTTCTTT	CASSFLTEAFF
TRBV15	TRBD1	TRBJ2-5	.	TGTGCCACCAGCAGATACGGGACAGGGGGCGGAGAGACCCAGTACTTC	CATSRYGTGGGETQYF
TRBV5-1	TRBD1	TRBJ1-1	.	TGCGCCAGCAGCTTGGATGGGACAGGGGCCACTGAAGCTTTCTTT	CASSLDGTGATEAFF
TRBV3-1/TRBV3-2	TRBD2	TRBJ2-5	once	TGTGCCAGCAGCGAAAGAGGGGCCGGGACTATGACCCAGTACTTC	CASSERGAGTMTQYF
TRBV4-1	TRBD2	TRBJ2-7	.	TGCGCCAGCAGCCAAGTAGCGGGGCGACTTTCTGGCGAGCAGTACTTC	CASSQVAGRLSGEQYF
TRBV13	.	TRBJ2-2	.	TGTGCCAGCACCCCCGGAGACGCCGGGGAGCTGTTTTTT	CASTPGDAGELFF
TRBV28	.	TRBJ1-4	.	TGTGCCAGCAGTTTTGAGGGCCGCGAAAAACTGTTTTTT	CASSFEGREKLFF
TRBV20-1	.	TRBJ2-2	once	TGCAGTGCTAGTGACCCGGCAGGGGCCGGGGAGCTGTTTTTT	CSASDPAGAGELFF